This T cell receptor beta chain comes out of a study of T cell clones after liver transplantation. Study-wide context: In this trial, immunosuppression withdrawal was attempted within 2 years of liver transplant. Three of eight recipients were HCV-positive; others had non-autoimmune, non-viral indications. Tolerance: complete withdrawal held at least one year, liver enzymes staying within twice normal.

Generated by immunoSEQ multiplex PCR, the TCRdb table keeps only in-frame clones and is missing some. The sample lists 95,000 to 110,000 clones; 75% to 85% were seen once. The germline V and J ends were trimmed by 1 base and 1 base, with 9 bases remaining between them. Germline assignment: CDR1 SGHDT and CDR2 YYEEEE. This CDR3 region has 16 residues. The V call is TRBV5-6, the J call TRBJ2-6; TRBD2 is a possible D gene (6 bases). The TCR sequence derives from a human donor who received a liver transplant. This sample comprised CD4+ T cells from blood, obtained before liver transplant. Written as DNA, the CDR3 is TGTGCCAGCAGCTTGACGGGGAGGTCTGGGGCCAACGTCCTGACTTTC. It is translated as CASSLTGRSGANVLTF.